The source of this T cell receptor (beta chain) is a study of CD8 T cells in ankylosing spondylitis. TCRdb reprocessed the 5' RACE reads via MiXCR and lists one record per CDR3 protein. This table holds 100,000 to 150,000 distinct CDR3 sequences, around 9.3% found once. This clonotype showed up many times. V was pared by 0 bases and J by 1 base, with 7 bases between. Per germline, CDR1 SGHDT and CDR2 YYEEEE. The CDR3 has 14 residues. The sequencing sample was made of blood, either unsorted or a sorted T cell fraction (not recorded which). This chain links TRBV5-6 with TRBJ1-2; tentative D call: TRBD1 (5 bases). The source of this sequence is a male donor with ankylosing spondylitis or in good health (not recorded which). The CDR3 region is CASSLDRNNYGYTF. In nucleotides, the CDR3 is TGTGCCAGCAGCTTGGACAGGAATAACTATGGCTACACCTTC.